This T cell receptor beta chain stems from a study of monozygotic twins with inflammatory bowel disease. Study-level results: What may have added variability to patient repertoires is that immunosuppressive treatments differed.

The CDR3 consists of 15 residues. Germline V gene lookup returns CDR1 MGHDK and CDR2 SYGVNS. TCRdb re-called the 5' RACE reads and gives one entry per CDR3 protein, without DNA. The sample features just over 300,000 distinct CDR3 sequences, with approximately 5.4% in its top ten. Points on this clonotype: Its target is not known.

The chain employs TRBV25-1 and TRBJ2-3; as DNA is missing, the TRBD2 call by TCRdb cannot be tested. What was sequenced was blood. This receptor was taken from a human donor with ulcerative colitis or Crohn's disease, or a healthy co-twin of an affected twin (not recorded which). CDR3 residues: CASSATGLPLNTQYF.